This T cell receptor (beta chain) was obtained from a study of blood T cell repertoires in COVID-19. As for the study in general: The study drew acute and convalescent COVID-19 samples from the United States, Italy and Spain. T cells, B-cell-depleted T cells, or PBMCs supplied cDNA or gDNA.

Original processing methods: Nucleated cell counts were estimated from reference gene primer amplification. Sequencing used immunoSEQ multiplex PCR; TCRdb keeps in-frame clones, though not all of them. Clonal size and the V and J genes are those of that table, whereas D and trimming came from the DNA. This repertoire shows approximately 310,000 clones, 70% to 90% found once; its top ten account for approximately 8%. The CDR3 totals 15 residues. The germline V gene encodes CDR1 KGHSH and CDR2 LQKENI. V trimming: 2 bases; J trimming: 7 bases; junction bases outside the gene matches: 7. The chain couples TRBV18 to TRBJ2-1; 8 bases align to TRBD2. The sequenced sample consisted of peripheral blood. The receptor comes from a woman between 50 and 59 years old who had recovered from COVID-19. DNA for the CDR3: TGTGCCAGCTCACCAGTGGAGCGGGAGCAGAATGAGCAGTTCTTC. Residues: CASSPVEREQNEQFF.